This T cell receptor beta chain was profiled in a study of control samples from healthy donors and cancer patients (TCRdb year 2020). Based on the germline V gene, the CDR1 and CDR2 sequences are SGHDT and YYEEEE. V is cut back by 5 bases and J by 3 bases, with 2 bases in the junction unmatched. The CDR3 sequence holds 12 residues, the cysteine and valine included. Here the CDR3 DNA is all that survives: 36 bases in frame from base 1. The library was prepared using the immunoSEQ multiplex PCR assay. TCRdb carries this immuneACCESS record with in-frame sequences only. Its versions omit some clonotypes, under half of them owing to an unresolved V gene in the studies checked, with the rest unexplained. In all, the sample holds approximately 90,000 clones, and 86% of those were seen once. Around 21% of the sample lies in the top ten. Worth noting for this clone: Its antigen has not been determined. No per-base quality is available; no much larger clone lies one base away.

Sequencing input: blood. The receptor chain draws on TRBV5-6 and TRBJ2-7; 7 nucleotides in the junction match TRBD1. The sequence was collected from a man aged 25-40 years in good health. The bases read TGTGCCAGCAGTAGGACAGGCTACGAGCAGTACGTC. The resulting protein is CASSRTGYEQYV.